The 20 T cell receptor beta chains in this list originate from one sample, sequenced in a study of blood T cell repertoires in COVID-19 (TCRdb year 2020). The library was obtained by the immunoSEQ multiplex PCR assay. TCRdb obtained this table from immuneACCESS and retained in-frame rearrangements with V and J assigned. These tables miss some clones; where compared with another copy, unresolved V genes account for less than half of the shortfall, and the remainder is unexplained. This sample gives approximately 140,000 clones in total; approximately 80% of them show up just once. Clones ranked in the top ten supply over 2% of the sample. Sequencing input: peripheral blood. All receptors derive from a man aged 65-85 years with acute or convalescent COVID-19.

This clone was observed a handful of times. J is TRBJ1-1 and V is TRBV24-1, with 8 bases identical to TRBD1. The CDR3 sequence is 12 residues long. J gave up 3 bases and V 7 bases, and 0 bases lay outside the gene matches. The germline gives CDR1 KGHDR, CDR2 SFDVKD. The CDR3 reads CATRDRDTEAFF. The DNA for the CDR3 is TGTGCCACCAGGGACAGGGACACTGAAGCTTTCTTT.

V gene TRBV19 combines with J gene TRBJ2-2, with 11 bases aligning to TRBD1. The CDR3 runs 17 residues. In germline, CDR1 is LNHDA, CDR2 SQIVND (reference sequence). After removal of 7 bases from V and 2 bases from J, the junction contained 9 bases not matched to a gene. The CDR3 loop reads CASINKDRGPNTGELFF. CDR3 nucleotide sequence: TGTGCCAGTATCAATAAGGACAGGGGGCCCAACACCGGGGAGCTGTTTTTT. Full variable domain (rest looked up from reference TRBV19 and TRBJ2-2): DGGITQSPKYLFRKEGQNVTLSCEQNLNHDAMYWYRQDPGQGLRLIYYSQIVNDFQKGDIAEGYSVSREKKESFPLTVTSAQKNPTAFYLCASINKDRGPNTGELFFGEGSRLTVL.

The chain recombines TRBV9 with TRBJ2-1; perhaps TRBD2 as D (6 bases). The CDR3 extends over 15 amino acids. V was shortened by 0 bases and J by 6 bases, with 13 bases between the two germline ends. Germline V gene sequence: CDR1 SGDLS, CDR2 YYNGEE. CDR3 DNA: TGTGCCAGCAGCGTAGGGCCCTTACTAGCCAATGAGCAGTTCTTC. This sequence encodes CASSVGPLLANEQFF.

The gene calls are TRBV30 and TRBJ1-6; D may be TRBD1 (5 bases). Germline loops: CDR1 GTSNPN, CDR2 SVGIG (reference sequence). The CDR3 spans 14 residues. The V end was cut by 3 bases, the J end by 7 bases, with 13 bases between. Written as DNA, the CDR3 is TGTGCCTGGAGGACGGGACGGGGGAATTCACCCCTCCACTTT. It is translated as CAWRTGRGNSPLHF.

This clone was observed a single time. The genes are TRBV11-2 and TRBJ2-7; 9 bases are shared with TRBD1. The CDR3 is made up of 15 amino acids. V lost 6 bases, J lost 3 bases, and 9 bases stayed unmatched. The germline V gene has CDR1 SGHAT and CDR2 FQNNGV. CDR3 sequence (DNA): TGTGCCAGCAGGGGCGGGACAGGGATTTTCTACGAGCAGTACTTC. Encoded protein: CASRGGTGIFYEQYF.

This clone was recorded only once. Here the CDR3 reads CASSPRGAGATDTQYF. The CDR3 DNA sequence: TGTGCCAGCAGTCCCCGGGGAGCGGGAGCGACAGATACGCAGTATTTT. The genes are TRBV11-2 and TRBJ2-3; TRBD2 matches 8 bases. In germline, CDR1 is SGHAT, CDR2 FQNNGV. This CDR3 has 16 amino acids. Losses at the gene ends were 6 bases for V and 3 bases for J; bases not matched to a gene: 11.

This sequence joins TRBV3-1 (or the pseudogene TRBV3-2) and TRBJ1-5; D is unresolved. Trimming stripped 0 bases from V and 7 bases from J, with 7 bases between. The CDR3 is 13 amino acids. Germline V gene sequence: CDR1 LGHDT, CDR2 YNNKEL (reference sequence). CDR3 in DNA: TGTGCCAGCAGCCAAGATACGGTCCAGCCCCAGCATTTT. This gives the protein CASSQDTVQPQHF.

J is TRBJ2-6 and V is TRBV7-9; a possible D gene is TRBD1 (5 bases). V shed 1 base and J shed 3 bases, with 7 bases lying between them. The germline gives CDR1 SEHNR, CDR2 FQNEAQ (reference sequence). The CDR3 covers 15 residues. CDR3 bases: TGTGCCAGCAGCTTAGAGGGGTTTGGGGCCAACGTCCTGACTTTC. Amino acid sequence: CASSLEGFGANVLTF.

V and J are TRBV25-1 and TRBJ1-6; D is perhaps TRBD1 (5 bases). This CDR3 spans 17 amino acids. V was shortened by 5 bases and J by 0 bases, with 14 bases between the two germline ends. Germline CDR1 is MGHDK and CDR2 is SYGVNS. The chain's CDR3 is CASSPKGASSYNSPLHF. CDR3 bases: TGTGCCAGCAGTCCTAAAGGGGCGAGCTCCTATAATTCACCCCTCCACTTT.

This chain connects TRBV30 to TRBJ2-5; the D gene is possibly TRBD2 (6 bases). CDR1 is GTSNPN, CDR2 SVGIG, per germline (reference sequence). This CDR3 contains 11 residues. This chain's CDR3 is CATEGSETQYF. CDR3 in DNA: TGTGCAACGGAGGGGTCGGAGACCCAGTACTTC.

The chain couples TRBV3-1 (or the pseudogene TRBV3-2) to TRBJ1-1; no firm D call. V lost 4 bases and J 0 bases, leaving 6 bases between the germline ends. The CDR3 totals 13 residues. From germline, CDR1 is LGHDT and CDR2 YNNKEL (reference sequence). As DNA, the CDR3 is TGTGCCAGCAGCCTTTATTTGAACACTGAAGCTTTCTTT. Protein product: CASSLYLNTEAFF.

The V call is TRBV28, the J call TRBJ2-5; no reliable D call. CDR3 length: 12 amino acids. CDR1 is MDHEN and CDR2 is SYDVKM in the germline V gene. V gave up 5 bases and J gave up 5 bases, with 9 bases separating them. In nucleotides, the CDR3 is TGTGCCAGCAGTGGGCCCAGTGAGACCCAGTACTTC. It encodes CASSGPSETQYF.

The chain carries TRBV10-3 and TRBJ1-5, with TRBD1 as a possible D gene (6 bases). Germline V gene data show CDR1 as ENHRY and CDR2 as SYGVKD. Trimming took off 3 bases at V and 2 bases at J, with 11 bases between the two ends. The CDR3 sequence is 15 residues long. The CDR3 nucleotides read TGTGCCATCAGTGACGGGTCAGGGGGCAATCAGCCCCAGCATTTT. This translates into CAISDGSGGNQPQHF.

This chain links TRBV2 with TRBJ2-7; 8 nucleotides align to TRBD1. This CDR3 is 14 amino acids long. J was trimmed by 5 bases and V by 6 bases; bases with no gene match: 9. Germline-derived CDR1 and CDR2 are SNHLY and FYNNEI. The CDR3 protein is CASSRTGPPNEQYF. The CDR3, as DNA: TGTGCCAGCAGCCGGACAGGGCCGCCCAACGAGCAGTACTTC.

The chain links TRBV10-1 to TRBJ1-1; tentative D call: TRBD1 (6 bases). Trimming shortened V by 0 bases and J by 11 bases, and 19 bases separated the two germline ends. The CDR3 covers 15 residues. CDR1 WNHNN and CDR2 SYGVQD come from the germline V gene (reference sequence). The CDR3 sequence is CASSESRQGHAVAFF. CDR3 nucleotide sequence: TGCGCCAGCAGTGAGTCGAGGCAGGGACATGCCGTCGCTTTCTTT.

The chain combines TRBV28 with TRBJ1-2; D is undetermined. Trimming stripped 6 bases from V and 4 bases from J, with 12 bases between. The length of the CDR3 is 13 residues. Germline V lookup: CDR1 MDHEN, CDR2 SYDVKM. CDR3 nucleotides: TGTGCCAGCAGCCCCACGGTTGGCTATGGCTACACCTTC. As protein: CASSPTVGYGYTF.

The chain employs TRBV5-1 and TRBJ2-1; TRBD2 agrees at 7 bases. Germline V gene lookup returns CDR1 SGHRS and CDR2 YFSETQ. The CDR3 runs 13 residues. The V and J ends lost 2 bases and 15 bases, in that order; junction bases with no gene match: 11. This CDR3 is CASSLDSGFSGFF. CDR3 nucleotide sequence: TGCGCCAGCAGCTTAGATAGCGGGTTCTCGGGGTTCTTC.

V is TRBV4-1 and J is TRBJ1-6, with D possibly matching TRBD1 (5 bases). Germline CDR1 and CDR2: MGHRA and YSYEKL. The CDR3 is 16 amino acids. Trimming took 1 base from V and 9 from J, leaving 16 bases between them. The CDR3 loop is CASSQATAEGFSPLHF. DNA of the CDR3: TGCGCCAGCAGCCAAGCGACAGCGGAGGGATTTTCACCCCTCCACTTT.

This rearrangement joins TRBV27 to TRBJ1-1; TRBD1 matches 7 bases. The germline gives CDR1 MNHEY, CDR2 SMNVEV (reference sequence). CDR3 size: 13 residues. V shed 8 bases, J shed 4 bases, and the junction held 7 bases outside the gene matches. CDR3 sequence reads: CASAMTGSTEAFF. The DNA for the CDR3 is TGTGCCAGCGCCATGACAGGGTCCACTGAAGCTTTCTTT.

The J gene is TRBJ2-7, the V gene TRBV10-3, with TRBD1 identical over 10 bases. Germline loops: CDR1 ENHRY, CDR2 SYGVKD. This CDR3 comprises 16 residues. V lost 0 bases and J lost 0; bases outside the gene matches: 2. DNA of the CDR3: TGTGCCATCAGTGAGTCCCGGGACAGGGGCTCCTACGAGCAGTACTTC. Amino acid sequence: CAISESRDRGSYEQYF.